These 4 T cell receptor beta chains were sequenced from one sample in a study of liver allograft versus peripheral blood T cells. Overall study context: Transplanted-liver T cell receptor repertoires were compared with recipients' peripheral blood repertoires.

TCRdb re-called the reads with MiXCR, one entry per CDR3 protein. Among about 9,600 distinct CDR3 sequences listed, 15% were seen once. The receptor set was obtained from a human patient who had a liver transplant. Some T cells could come from the graft donor.

The V call is TRBV5-6, the J call TRBJ2-3; no clear D gene. The V end was cut by 6 bases, the J end by 2 bases, with 10 bases between. The germline CDR1 and CDR2 sequences are SGHDT and YYEEEE. This CDR3 comprises 13 residues. Written as DNA, the CDR3 is TGTGCCAGCACCTTACAATTCACAGATACGCAGTATTTT. Encoded protein: CASTLQFTDTQYF.

This clonotype was detected many times. The V call is TRBV7-2, the J call TRBJ1-1; D not certain. V lost 5 bases, J lost 4 bases, and 14 bases lay in between. CDR1 is SGHTA, CDR2 FQGNSA, per germline. CDR3 length equals 14 residues. This CDR3 is CASSRTLGSTEAFF. In DNA, the CDR3 is TGTGCCAGCAGCCGGACTTTGGGGAGCACTGAAGCTTTCTTT.

Only a few counts were recorded for this clonotype. The chain links TRBV20-1 to TRBJ2-7; 11 nucleotides line up with TRBD1. Trimming removed 4 bases from V and 4 bases from J; junction bases left unmatched: 6. Germline V gene sequence: CDR1 DFQATT, CDR2 SNEGSKA (reference sequence). CDR3 length: 14 amino acids. CDR3 region: CSAIPGQGGYEQYF. The CDR3 DNA reads TGCAGTGCTATACCGGGACAGGGGGGATACGAGCAGTACTTC.

This chain joins TRBV7-3 and TRBJ2-2; possibly TRBD1 or TRBD2 for D (6 bases each). The V and J ends lost 3 bases and 2 bases respectively, with 10 bases between them. The CDR3 consists of 15 residues. CDR1 is SGHTA, CDR2 FQGTGA, per germline. CDR3 amino acids: CASSLGGPNTGELFF. In DNA, the CDR3 is TGTGCCAGCAGCTTGGGGGGCCCTAACACCGGGGAGCTGTTTTTT.